What follows is one T cell receptor beta chain and its context. Its antigen is still unknown. The entry originates in a study of cytomegalovirus exposure and HLA in healthy donors. About the study: The early release's HLA-typed donors yielded approximately 85 million unique TCRs. Overall study results and limits: Among TCR beta chains of equal frequency, HLA-associated ones were more clonally expanded in a later analysis.

This CDR3 contains 17 residues. CDR1 and CDR2 (germline): SGHTA, FQGTGA. Between the trimmed V and J ends, which lost 2 bases and 1 base, there was a span of 15 bases. Primers included in the PCR were 60 Vbeta and 13 Jbeta primers. Only in-frame clones appear in the TCRdb table, and some are missing; sequencing was by immunoSEQ multiplex PCR. Of over 150,000 clones listed, roughly 80% were seen once; the top ten hold 7.5% to 9%. The V gene is TRBV7-3, the J gene TRBJ1-3; D is unresolved. This receptor was identified in a man aged 25 to 40 in good health and CMV-seropositive. Specimen: PBMCs. The CDR3 bases are TGTGCCAGCAGCTTAGAATCAGGAAGGAAATCTGGAAACACCATATATTTT. It codes for CASSLESGRKSGNTIYF.